This section outlines one T cell receptor (beta chain) sequence together with its context. Its target is not known. This specimen belongs to a study of beta chain features in type 1 diabetes. Notes on the study in general: TCRB CDR3 length was moderately but significantly reduced in all four CD4+ subsets of Type 1 diabetes patients.

The investigators reverse transcribed all of the isolated RNA, so they sequenced expressed TCRB transcripts. Using immunoSEQ multiplex PCR, the repertoire was profiled, and TCRdb retains in-frame clones only, with some absent. The sample shows around 25,000 clones, 69% of them seen only once. The V and J ends lost 1 base and 10 bases respectively, with 11 bases between them. The CDR3 covers 14 residues. Germline CDR1 is SGHTA and CDR2 is FQGNSA. This receptor was identified in a man aged 18 to 29 with type 1 diabetes. The genes are TRBV7-2 and TRBJ1-6; TRBD1 is a possible D gene (6 bases). The specimen sequenced was Tregs from blood. The CDR3 nucleotides are TGTGCCAGCAGCTTAGAACAGGGAAGCTCACCCCTCCACTTT. The encoded protein is CASSLEQGSSPLHF.